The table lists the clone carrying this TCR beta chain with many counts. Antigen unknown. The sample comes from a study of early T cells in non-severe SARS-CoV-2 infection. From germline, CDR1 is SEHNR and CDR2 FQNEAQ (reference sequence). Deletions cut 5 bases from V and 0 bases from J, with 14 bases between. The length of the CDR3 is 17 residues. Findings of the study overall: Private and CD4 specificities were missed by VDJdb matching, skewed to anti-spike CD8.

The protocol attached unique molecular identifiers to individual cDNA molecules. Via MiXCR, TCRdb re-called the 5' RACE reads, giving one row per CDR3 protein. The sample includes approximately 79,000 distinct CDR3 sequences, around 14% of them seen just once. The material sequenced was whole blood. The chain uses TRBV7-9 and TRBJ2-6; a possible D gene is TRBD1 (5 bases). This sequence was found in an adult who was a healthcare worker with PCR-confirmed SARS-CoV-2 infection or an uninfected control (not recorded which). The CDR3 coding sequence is TGTGCCAGCAGCCACGTCAAAGGGGCCTCTGGGGCCAACGTCCTGACTTTC. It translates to CASSHVKGASGANVLTF.